This T cell receptor beta chain stems from a study of blood T cell repertoires in COVID-19. Whole-study context: PBMCs, B-cell-depleted T cells, or T cells provided the cDNA or gDNA that made up the material.

V was cut by 3 bases and J by 5 bases, with 17 bases left in between. The CDR3 is 16 residues long. Per the germline V gene, CDR1 is SGHTA and CDR2 is FQGNSA. Authors' analysis steps: Estimates of nucleated cell counts were drawn from the amplification of reference gene primers. Clones were sequenced by immunoSEQ multiplex PCR, and TCRdb holds only the in-frame ones, with some missing. V and J calls plus clone size are reproduced from that table; the DNA served to infer D and trimming. The table records under 450,000 clones, approximately 89% of them present only once. Seattle patients were enrolled while actively infected and followed longitudinally.

The clonotype was recovered from a woman aged 45-65 years with COVID-19, enrolled during active disease. The rearrangement uses TRBV7-2 and TRBJ2-1; D uncertain. Sequences were obtained from peripheral blood. The CDR3 coding sequence is TGTGCCAGCAGCTTTGACCGCCAGGTTTACAACAATGAGCAGTTCTTC. Translated, it gives CASSFDRQVYNNEQFF.